This TCR beta chain was sequenced for a study of T-cell memory formation after mild COVID-19. Study information: Clustering of TCRs was largely donor specific. Study-level findings and limits: Mainly in CM and EM were contracting CD4+ clones; CD8+ were in EMRA. Pre-infection memory showed some responding clones, and this suggested that cross-reactive memory joined.

This clonotype has only a few counts. Its cognate antigen is unknown. The CDR3 runs to 16 residues. Germline V gene data show CDR1 as SGHVS and CDR2 as FQNEAQ. V shed 1 base and J 7 bases; nucleotides not matched to a gene: 6. The authors produced TCR alpha and TCR beta cDNA libraries with sample barcodes and UMIs by 5'RACE using constant-segment primers. TCRdb re-analysed the 5' RACE reads in MiXCR, keeping a single row per CDR3 protein. The sample comprises about 420,000 distinct CDR3 sequences, about a quarter of which are singletons, and around 12% rests with the top ten. This TCR was sampled from an adult woman who had mild COVID-19 (a few samples of this study predate the infection). Cell type and time point are not known. V usage is TRBV7-8 and J usage is TRBJ2-4; 11 bases fit TRBD1. The sequenced sample consisted of PBMCs or a T cell subset sorted from them (not recorded which). CDR3 nucleotides: TGTGCCAGCAGCTTAGGCCCGGGGACAGGGGGGAACATTCAGTACTTC. Protein product: CASSLGPGTGGNIQYF.